These 12 T cell receptor beta chains originate from one sample sequenced in a study of blood T cell repertoires in COVID-19. Generated by immunoSEQ multiplex PCR, the TCRdb table keeps only in-frame clones and is missing some. Of roughly 160,000 clones in the sample, around 82% were seen once. Sequenced material: PBMCs or T cells enriched from blood (not recorded which). These receptors were obtained from a man aged 55 to 70 who had recovered from COVID-19.

The genes are TRBV18 and TRBJ2-7; the match to TRBD2 covers 10 bases. CDR3 length equals 21 residues. The germline gives CDR1 KGHSH, CDR2 LQKENI. Losses at the gene ends were 1 base for V and 2 bases for J; bases not matched to a gene: 20. CDR3 coding DNA: TGTGCCAGCTCACCACTTCGGGGACAGGCGATTACTAGCGGGACTGCCTACGAGCAGTACTTC. It specifies CASSPLRGQAITSGTAYEQYF.

There are a few counts of this clone. The chain couples TRBV30 to TRBJ1-5, with TRBD1 as a possible D gene (6 bases). Germline CDR1 reads GTSNPN; CDR2 reads SVGIG (reference sequence). The CDR3 length is 14 residues. Between the trimmed V and J ends, which lost 7 bases and 0 bases, there was a span of 13 bases. The CDR3 coding sequence is TGTGCCTCCTTAACGGGACATAGCAATCAGCCCCAGCATTTT. It is translated as CASLTGHSNQPQHF.

This clone was observed many times. The chain has TRBV29-1 and TRBJ2-5; 7 nucleotides align to TRBD2. Germline assignment: CDR1 SQVTM and CDR2 ANQGSEA. The CDR3 runs to 18 residues. V trimming: 4 bases; J trimming: 1 base; junction bases outside the gene matches: 18. The CDR3 bases are TGCAGCGTTGGGGGACCACAGCGGGACCTACTCTCCCAAGAGACCCAGTACTTC. Translation: CSVGGPQRDLLSQETQYF.

The chain joins TRBV29-1 to TRBJ1-2; D call uncertain. Germline V gene data show CDR1 as SQVTM and CDR2 as ANQGSEA. There are 12 residues in the CDR3. V was pared by 3 bases and J by 7 bases, with 12 bases between. CDR3 amino acids: CSVESGERGYTF. The CDR3 nucleotides read TGCAGCGTTGAGTCTGGGGAGCGTGGCTACACCTTC.

The chain carries TRBV7-2 and TRBJ2-2; TRBD2 is a possible D gene (6 bases). V lost 2 bases to trimming and J lost 4 bases, with 8 bases between them. The CDR3 totals 14 residues. Germline assignment: CDR1 SGHTA and CDR2 FQGNSA. The CDR3 nucleotides are TGTGCCAGCAGCTTACAGCGGGTCACCGGGGAGCTGTTTTTT. This sequence encodes CASSLQRVTGELFF. Together with reference TRBV7-2 and TRBJ2-2, the CDR3 gives the full variable domain: GAGVSQSPSNKVTEKGKDVELRCDPISGHTALYWYRQSLGQGLEFLIYFQGNSAPDKSGLPSDRFSAERTGGSVSTLTIQRTQQEDSAVYLCASSLQRVTGELFFGEGSRLTVL.

The V call is TRBV3-1 (or the pseudogene TRBV3-2), the J call TRBJ2-3; tentatively, D is TRBD2 (6 bases). The CDR3 length is 17 residues. Trimming took off 5 bases at V and 4 bases at J, with 22 bases between the two ends. Germline V gene data show CDR1 as LGHDT and CDR2 as YNNKEL (reference sequence). The CDR3 DNA follows: TGTGCCAGCAGCTCGGGGGTCGTCCCGGGAGTCGCAGATACGCAGTATTTT. Translated: CASSSGVVPGVADTQYF.

There are many counts of this clone. The chain has TRBV28 and TRBJ1-2, with 7 bases matching TRBD1. V lost 3 bases to trimming and J lost 3 bases; unmatched junction nucleotides: 4. This CDR3 contains 14 residues. Germline CDR1 and CDR2: MDHEN and SYDVKM. DNA for the CDR3: TGTGCCAGCAGTTTCGGACAGGCCTACTATGGCTACACCTTC. Its protein product is CASSFGQAYYGYTF.

This clone was recorded only once. The DNA of the CDR3 is TGTGCCAGCAGCTTAGTGGTCAGGGGGGACGAGCAGTACTTC. Translation: CASSLVVRGDEQYF. The V and J genes are TRBV7-2 and TRBJ2-7; D possibly corresponds to TRBD1 (7 bases). V lost 1 base to trimming and J lost 5 bases, with 12 bases between them. The CDR3 is made up of 14 amino acids. Germline lookup yields CDR1 SGHTA and CDR2 FQGNSA.

The chain combines TRBV19 with TRBJ2-5, with 11 bases that match TRBD1. Per germline, CDR1 LNHDA and CDR2 SQIVND (reference sequence). This CDR3 has 15 amino acids. Losses at the gene ends were 5 bases for V and 5 bases for J; bases not matched to a gene: 7. In nucleotides, the CDR3 is TGTGCCAGTAGTTCGGACAGGGGGCGTGGGGAGACCCAGTACTTC. Residues: CASSSDRGRGETQYF.

The chain uses TRBV15 and TRBJ2-7; 8 bases agree with TRBD2. CDR3 length equals 15 residues. The germline CDR1 and CDR2 sequences are LNHNV and YYDKDF (reference sequence). Trimming removed 2 bases from V and 5 bases from J; junction bases left unmatched: 8. CDR3 loop: CATSRIAGPWDEQYF. The DNA of the CDR3 is TGTGCCACCAGCAGAATAGCGGGACCGTGGGACGAGCAGTACTTC.

This clone was seen a handful of times. The rearrangement joins TRBV6-5 to TRBJ1-3, with D unclear. Trimming shortened V by 6 bases and J by 0 bases, and 9 bases separated the two germline ends. The CDR3 is 14 amino acids. Germline-derived CDR1 and CDR2 are MNHEY and SVGAGI. The CDR3 region has the DNA TGTGCCAGCAGCCGGGGTTCCTCTGGAAACACCATATATTTT. This gives the protein CASSRGSSGNTIYF.

The rearrangement joins TRBV27 to TRBJ1-5, with D possibly TRBD1 on 5 matching bases. The CDR3 sequence is 15 residues long. From germline, CDR1 is MNHEY and CDR2 SMNVEV (reference sequence). V lost 5 bases and J 1 base, leaving 12 bases between the germline ends. The CDR3 loop is CASSKTVASNQPQHF. CDR3 nucleotides: TGTGCCAGCAGTAAGACAGTCGCGAGCAATCAGCCCCAGCATTTT.